One and the same sample provided the 11 T cell receptor beta chains below, sequenced in a study of blood T cells in healthy people across ages. A second PCR, run for about 6 to 11 cycles, used a sample-barcoded 5' primer plus a J-beta primer mix. MiXCR, applied by TCRdb to the 5' RACE reads, yields one record per CDR3 protein. The table includes about 680,000 distinct CDR3 sequences, around 48% detected once. The sequencing input was blood. The receptors come from a woman aged 60-70 years in good health.

This clonotype was observed a few times. The J gene is TRBJ2-3, the V gene TRBV20-1; D perhaps matches TRBD2 (5 bases). The CDR3 is made up of 14 amino acids. V was shortened by 6 bases and J by 0 bases, with 13 bases between the two germline ends. The V gene's germline CDR1 is DFQATT and CDR2 SNEGSKA (reference sequence). CDR3 coding DNA: TGCAGTGCGGACGCGGGTACTAGCACAGATACGCAGTATTTT. Amino acid sequence: CSADAGTSTDTQYF.

The V gene is TRBV7-8, the J gene TRBJ2-3; 10 bases line up with TRBD2. The CDR3 consists of 15 residues. V was pared by 1 base and J by 7 bases, with 5 bases of the junction left unmatched. Germline CDR1 reads SGHVS; CDR2 reads FQNEAQ. The CDR3 nucleotides read TGTGCCAGCAGCTTAGGGCTAGCGGGAGACCATACGCAGTATTTT. Protein: CASSLGLAGDHTQYF.

This clonotype was detected many times. V and J are TRBV7-2 and TRBJ2-5; 10 bases align to TRBD1. Germline V gene lookup returns CDR1 SGHTA and CDR2 FQGNSA. CDR3 length: 14 amino acids. V lost 1 base and J lost 6; bases outside the gene matches: 2. CDR3 sequence reads: CASSLGDRGKTQYF. In DNA form, the CDR3 reads TGTGCCAGCAGCTTAGGGGACAGGGGAAAGACCCAGTACTTC.

The chain recombines TRBV18 with TRBJ2-7, with no clear D. CDR1 and CDR2 (germline): KGHSH, LQKENI. The CDR3 length is 16 residues. Between the trimmed V and J ends, which lost 0 bases and 0 bases, there was a span of 12 bases. The DNA of the CDR3 is TGTGCCAGCTCACCACCGAGTCTTACCAACTCCTACGAGCAGTACTTC. This gives the protein CASSPPSLTNSYEQYF.

This clonotype has more than one count but fewer than ten. The chain has TRBV11-1 and TRBJ2-7; TRBD2 matches 7 bases. The CDR3 has 15 amino acids. V dropped 3 bases and J dropped 1; count of bases not matched to a gene: 6. Per the germline V gene, CDR1 is SGHAT and CDR2 is FQDESV (reference sequence). The CDR3 nucleotides are TGTGCCAGCAGCTTCTCTAGCGGCTATTCCTACGAGCAGTACTTC. This encodes CASSFSSGYSYEQYF.

This clonotype occurred once. Its ends do not fully match the called genes, so a read error is possible. CDR3 loop: CASSFVFSGQAYEQCF. The CDR3 region has the DNA TGTGCCAGCAGTTTTGTGTTCTCTGGACAAGCCTACGAGCAGTGCTTC. The V gene is TRBV27, the J gene TRBJ2-7; D might be TRBD1 (5 bases). Germline CDR1 reads MNHEY; CDR2 reads SMNVEV (reference sequence). The CDR3 spans 16 residues.

This sequence joins TRBV2 and TRBJ2-7; D could derive from TRBD1 or TRBD2 (5 bases each). The CDR3 has 13 amino acids. Germline CDR1 and CDR2: SNHLY and FYNNEI. The CDR3 nucleotides read TGTGCAGGGGACGACCCCTACTCCTACGAGCAGTACTTC. Protein: CAGDDPYSYEQYF. Full variable domain (remainder filled in from reference TRBV2 and TRBJ2-7): EPEVTQTPSHQVTQMGQEVILRCVPISNHLYFYWYRQILGQKVEFLVSFYNNEISEKSEIFDDQFSVERPDGSNFTLKIRSTKLEDSAMYFCAGDDPYSYEQYFGPGTRLTVT.

The table lists this clonotype with a few counts. V gene TRBV29-1 combines with J gene TRBJ2-3, with D tentatively TRBD2 (7 bases). Trimming removed 6 bases at V and 0 bases at J, with 19 bases between. Looked up from germline, CDR1 is SQVTM and CDR2 is ANQGSEA. The CDR3 is 16 residues long. This chain's CDR3 is CSVGGLGARSTDTQYF. CDR3 nucleotides: TGCAGCGTGGGGGGGTTGGGGGCTCGGAGCACAGATACGCAGTATTTT.

This chain connects TRBV7-2 to TRBJ2-5; 7 bases are a match to TRBD2. With 4 bases clipped from V and 5 bases from J, the junction kept 16 bases outside the gene matches. The CDR3 is made up of 17 amino acids. Germline V gives CDR1 SGHTA, CDR2 FQGNSA. The CDR3 protein is CASSSMAGGRDLETQYF. CDR3 nucleotide sequence: TGTGCCAGCAGCTCCATGGCGGGCGGGAGAGATTTGGAGACCCAGTACTTC.

Note on this clonotype: Relative to the germline gene, one junction end is altered; a read error may explain this. CDR3 in DNA: TGTGCCAGCAGTGCAACCGGGACAGGGAGCACAGATACGCGGTATTTT. Residues: CASSATGTGSTDTRYF. J is TRBJ2-3 and V is TRBV7-3, with TRBD1 identical over 9 bases. The length of the CDR3 is 16 residues. CDR1 SGHTA and CDR2 FQGTGA come from the germline V gene.

This clonotype was observed once. The genes are TRBV12-3 or TRBV12-4 and TRBJ1-2; 7 positions match TRBD1. This CDR3 comprises 14 residues. Germline trimming cut 5 bases from V and 11 bases from J; bases unmatched to any gene: 14. The CDR3, as DNA: TGTGCCAGCAGTCAAAAATCCGGGACAGCGTCTTACACCTTC. Translating it yields CASSQKSGTASYTF.